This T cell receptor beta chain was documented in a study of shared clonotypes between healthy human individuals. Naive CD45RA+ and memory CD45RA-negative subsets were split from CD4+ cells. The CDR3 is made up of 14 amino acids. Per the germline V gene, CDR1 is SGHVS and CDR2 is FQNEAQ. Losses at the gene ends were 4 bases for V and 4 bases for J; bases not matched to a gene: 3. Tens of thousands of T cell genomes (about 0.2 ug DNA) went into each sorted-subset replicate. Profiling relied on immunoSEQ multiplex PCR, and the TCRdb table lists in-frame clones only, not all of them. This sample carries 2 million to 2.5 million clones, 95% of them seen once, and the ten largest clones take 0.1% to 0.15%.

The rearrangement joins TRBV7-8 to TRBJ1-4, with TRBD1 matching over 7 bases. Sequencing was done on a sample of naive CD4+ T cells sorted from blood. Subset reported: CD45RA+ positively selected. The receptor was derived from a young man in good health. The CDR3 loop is CASSYDRDNEKLFF. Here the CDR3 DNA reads TGTGCCAGCAGCTACGACAGGGATAATGAAAAACTGTTTTTT.